This T cell receptor (beta chain) was recorded in a study of radiotherapy plus CTLA-4 blockade in lung cancer. About the study: Objective responses were observed in more than 15% of patients, and disease control was achieved by roughly 31%.

Only in-frame clones appear in the TCRdb table, and some are missing; sequencing was by immunoSEQ multiplex PCR. The sample yields roughly 50,000 clones, 82% seen once. The CDR3 contains 16 residues. The germline CDR1 and CDR2 sequences are LGHNA and YSLEER. V gave up 5 bases and J gave up 7 bases; unmatched junction bases: 10. Overall study findings and caveats: Per reports, early blood T cell clone dynamics, plus interferon-beta, forecast response most strongly. Blood-borne expansion of tumor-derived TCR clones followed radiotherapy plus ipilimumab.

Chemo-refractory metastatic non-small-cell lung cancer patients received focal radiation with ipilimumab CTLA-4 blockade. Points on this clone: The antigen remains unidentified.

The TCR originated in a human donor with non-small cell lung cancer who had stable disease on radiotherapy plus ipilimumab. This chain connects TRBV4-3 to TRBJ2-1, with 11 bases that match TRBD1. The sequences come from peripheral blood, collected from a patient treated with radiotherapy plus ipilimumab. The CDR3, as DNA: TGCGCCAGCAGCGATATATTGGGACAGGGGGTGAATGAGCAGTTCTTC. It yields the protein CASSDILGQGVNEQFF.